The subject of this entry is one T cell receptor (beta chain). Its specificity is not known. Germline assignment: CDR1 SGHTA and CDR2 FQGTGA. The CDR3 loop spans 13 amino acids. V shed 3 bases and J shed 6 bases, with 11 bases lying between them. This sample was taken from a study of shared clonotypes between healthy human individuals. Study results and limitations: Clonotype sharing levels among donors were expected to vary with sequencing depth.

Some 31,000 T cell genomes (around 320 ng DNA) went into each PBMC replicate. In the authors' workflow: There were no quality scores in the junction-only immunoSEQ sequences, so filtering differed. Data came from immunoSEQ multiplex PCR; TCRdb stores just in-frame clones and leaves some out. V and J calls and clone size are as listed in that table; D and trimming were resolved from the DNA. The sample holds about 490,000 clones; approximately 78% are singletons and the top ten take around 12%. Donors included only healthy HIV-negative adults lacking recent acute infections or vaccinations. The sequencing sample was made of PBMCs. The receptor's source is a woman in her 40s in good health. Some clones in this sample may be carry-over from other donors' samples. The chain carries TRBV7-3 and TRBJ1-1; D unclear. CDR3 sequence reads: CASSLDSGSEAFF. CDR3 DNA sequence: TGTGCCAGCAGCTTGGATAGTGGCTCTGAAGCTTTCTTT.